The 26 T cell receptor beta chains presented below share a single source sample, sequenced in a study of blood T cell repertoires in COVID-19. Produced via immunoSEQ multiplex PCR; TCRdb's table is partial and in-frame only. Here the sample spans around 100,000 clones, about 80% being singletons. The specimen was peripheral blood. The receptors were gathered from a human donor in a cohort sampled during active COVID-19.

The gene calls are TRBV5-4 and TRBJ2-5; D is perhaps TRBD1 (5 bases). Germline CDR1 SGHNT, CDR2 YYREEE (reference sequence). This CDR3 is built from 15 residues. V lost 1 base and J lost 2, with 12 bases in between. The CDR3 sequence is CASSLSRALQETQYF. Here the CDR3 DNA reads TGTGCCAGCAGCTTGTCCAGGGCCCTACAAGAGACCCAGTACTTC. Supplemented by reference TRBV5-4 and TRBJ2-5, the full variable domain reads ETGVTQSPTHLIKTRGQQVTLRCSSQSGHNTVSWYQQALGQGPQFIFQYYREEENGRGNFPPRFSGLQFPNYSSELNVNALELDDSALYLCASSLSRALQETQYFGPGTRLLVL.

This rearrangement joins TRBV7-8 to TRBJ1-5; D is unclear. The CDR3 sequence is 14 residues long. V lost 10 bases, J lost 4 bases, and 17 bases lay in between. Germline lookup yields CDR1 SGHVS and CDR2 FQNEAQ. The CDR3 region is CATGWSGPNQPQHF. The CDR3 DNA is TGTGCCACGGGATGGTCAGGCCCTAATCAGCCCCAGCATTTT.

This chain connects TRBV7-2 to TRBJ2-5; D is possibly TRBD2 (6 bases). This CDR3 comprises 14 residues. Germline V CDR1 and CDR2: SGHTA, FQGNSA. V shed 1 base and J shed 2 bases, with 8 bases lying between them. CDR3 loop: CASSLEAGQETQYF. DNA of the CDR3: TGTGCCAGCAGCTTAGAGGCGGGGCAAGAGACCCAGTACTTC. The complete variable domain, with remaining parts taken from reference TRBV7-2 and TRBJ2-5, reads GAGVSQSPSNKVTEKGKDVELRCDPISGHTALYWYRQSLGQGLEFLIYFQGNSAPDKSGLPSDRFSAERTGGSVSTLTIQRTQQEDSAVYLCASSLEAGQETQYFGPGTRLLVL.

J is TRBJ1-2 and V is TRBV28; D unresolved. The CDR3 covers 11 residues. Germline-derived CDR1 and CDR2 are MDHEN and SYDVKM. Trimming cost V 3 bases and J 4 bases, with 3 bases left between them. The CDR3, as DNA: TGTGCCAGCAGTTTGGCCTATGGCTACACCTTC. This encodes CASSLAYGYTF.

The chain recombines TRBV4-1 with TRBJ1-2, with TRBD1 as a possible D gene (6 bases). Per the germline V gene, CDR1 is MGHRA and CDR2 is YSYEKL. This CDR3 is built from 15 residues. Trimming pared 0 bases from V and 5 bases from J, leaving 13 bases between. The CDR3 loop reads CASSQDQGWVYGYTF. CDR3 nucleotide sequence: TGCGCCAGCAGCCAAGATCAGGGGTGGGTGTATGGCTACACCTTC.

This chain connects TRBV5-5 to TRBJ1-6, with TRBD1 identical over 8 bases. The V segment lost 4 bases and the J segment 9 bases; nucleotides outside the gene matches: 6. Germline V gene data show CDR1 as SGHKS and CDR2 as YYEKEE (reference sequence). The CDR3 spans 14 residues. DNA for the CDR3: TGTGCCAGCAGCCCCGGGACAGGTGTTTCACCCCTCCACTTT. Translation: CASSPGTGVSPLHF.

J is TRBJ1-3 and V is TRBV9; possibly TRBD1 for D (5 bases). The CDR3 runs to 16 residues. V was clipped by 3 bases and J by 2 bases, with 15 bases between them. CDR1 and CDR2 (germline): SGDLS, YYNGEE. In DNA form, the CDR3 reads TGTGCCAGCAGCGCCTCCCCGGGACTTACTGGAAACACCATATATTTT. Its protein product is CASSASPGLTGNTIYF.

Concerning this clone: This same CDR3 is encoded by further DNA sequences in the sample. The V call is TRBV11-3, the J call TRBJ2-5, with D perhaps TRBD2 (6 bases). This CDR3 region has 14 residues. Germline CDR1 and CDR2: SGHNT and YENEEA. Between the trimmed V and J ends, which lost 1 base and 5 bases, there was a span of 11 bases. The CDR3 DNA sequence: TGTGCCAGCAGCTTAGCCGGGGGTGGGGAGACCCAGTACTTC. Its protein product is CASSLAGGGETQYF.

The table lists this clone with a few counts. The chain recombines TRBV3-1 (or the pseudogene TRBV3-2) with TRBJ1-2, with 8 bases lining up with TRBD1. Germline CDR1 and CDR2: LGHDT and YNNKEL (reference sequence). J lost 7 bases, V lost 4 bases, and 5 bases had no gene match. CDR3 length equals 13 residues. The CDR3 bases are TGTGCCAGCAGCCCGGGACAGGCCCGTGGCTACACCTTC. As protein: CASSPGQARGYTF.

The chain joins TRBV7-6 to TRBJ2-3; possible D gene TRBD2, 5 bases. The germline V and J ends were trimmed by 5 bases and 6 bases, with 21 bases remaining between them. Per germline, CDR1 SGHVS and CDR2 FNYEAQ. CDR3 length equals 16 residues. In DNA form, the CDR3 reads TGTGCCAGCAGCCCATCGGGGTCCGGCCGGGCGGATACGCAGTATTTT. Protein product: CASSPSGSGRADTQYF.

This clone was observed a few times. CDR3 in amino acids: CASSIETGPEVEQYF. For the CDR3, the DNA is TGTGCCAGCAGCATAGAGACAGGGCCTGAGGTCGAGCAGTACTTC. This rearrangement joins TRBV5-4 to TRBJ2-7; the match to TRBD1 covers 7 bases. V dropped 4 bases and J dropped 6; count of bases not matched to a gene: 13. CDR3 length: 15 residues. Germline lookup yields CDR1 SGHNT and CDR2 YYREEE (reference sequence).

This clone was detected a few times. In DNA, the CDR3 is TGTGCCAGCAGGCCTCGACAGATCTCTGGGGCCAACGTCCTGACTTTC. Protein: CASRPRQISGANVLTF. This chain joins TRBV2 and TRBJ2-6, with D tentatively TRBD1 (5 bases). V gave up 6 bases and J gave up 0 bases, with 12 bases separating them. The CDR3 has 16 residues. Germline V lookup: CDR1 SNHLY, CDR2 FYNNEI.

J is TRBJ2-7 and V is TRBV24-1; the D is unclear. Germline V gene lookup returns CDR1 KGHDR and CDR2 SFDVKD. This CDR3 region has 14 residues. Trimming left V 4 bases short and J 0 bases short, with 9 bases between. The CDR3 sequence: CATSDPINSYEQYF. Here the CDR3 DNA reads TGTGCCACCAGTGACCCTATTAACTCCTACGAGCAGTACTTC.

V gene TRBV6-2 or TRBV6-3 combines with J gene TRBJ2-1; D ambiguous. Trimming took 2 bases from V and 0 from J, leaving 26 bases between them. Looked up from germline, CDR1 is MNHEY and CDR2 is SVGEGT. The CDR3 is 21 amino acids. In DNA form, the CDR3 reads TGTGCCAGCAGTTACGATCTTCTTTCGAGTTACTCGCGGCCCTCCTACAATGAGCAGTTCTTC. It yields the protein CASSYDLLSSYSRPSYNEQFF.

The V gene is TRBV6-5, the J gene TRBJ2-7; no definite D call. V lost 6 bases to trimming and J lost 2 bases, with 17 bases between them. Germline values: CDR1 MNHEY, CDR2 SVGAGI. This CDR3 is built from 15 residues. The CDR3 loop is CASSTSRPSAYEQYF. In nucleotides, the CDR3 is TGTGCCAGCAGCACATCCCGCCCCTCAGCCTACGAGCAGTACTTC.

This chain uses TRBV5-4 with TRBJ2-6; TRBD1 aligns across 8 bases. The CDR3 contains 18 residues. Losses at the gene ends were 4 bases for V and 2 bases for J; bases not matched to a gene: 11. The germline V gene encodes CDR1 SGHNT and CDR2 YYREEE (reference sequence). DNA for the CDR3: TGTGCCAGCAGCGACCCAGGACAGGGAGGTCCTGGGGCCAACGTCCTGACTTTC. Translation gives CASSDPGQGGPGANVLTF.

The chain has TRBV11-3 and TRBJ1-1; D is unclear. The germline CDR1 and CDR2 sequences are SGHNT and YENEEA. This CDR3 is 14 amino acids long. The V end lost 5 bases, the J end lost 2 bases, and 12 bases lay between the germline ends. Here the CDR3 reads CASSTAPRNTEAFF. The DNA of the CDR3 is TGTGCCAGCAGCACAGCCCCCCGAAACACTGAAGCTTTCTTT. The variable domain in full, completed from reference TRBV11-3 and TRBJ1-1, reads EAGVVQSPRYKIIEKKQPVAFWCNPISGHNTLYWYLQNLGQGPELLIRYENEEAVDDSQLPKDRFSAERLKGVDSTLKIQPAELGDSAVYLCASSTAPRNTEAFFGQGTRLTVV.

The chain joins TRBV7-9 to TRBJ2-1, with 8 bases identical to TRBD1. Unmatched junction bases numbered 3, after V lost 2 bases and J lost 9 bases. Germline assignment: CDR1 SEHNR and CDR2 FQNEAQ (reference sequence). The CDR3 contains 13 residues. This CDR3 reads CASSLQGAGEQFF. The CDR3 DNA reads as TGTGCCAGCAGCTTACAGGGGGCAGGTGAGCAGTTCTTC. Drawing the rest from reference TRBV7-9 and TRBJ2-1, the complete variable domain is DTGVSQNPRHKITKRGQNVTFRCDPISEHNRLYWYRQTLGQGPEFLTYFQNEAQLEKSRLLSDRFSAERPKGSFSTLEIQRTEQGDSAMYLCASSLQGAGEQFFGPGTRLTVL.

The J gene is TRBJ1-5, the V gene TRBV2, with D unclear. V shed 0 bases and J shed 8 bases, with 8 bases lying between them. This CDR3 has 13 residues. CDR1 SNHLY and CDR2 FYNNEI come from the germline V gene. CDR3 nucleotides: TGTGCCAGCAGTGAAGCGCAGTTGAAGCCCCAGCATTTT. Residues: CASSEAQLKPQHF.

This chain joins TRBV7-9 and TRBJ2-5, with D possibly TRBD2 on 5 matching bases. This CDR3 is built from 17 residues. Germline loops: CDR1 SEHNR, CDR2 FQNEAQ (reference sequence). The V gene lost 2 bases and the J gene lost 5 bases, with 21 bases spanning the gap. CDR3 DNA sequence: TGTGCCAGCAGCTTAACTTTTGGAGGCCAACTCGGGGAGACCCAGTACTTC. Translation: CASSLTFGGQLGETQYF.

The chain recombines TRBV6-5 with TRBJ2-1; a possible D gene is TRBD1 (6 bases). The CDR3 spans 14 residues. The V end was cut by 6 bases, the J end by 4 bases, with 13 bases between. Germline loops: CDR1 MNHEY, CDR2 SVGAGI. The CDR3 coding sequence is TGTGCCAGCAGCCCCAGGGGTTCATACAATGAGCAGTTCTTC. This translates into CASSPRGSYNEQFF.

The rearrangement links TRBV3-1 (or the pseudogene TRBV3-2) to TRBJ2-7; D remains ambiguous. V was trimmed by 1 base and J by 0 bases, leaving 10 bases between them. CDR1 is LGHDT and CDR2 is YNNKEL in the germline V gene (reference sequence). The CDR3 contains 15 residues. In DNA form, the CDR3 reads TGTGCCAGCAGCCAAGTCCTAATTAGCTCCTACGAGCAGTACTTC. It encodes CASSQVLISSYEQYF.

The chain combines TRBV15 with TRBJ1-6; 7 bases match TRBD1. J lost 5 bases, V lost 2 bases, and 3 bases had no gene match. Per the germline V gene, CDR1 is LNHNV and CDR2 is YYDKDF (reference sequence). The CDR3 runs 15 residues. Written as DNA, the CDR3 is TGTGCCACCAGCAGAAAACAGGGGAATAATTCACCCCTCCACTTT. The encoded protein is CATSRKQGNNSPLHF.

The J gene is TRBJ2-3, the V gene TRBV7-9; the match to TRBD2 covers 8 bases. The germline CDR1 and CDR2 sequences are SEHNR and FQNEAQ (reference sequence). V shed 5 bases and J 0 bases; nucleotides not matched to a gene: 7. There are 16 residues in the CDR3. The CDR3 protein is CASSLIGGASTDTQYF. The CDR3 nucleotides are TGTGCCAGCAGCCTCATCGGGGGGGCTAGCACAGATACGCAGTATTTT.

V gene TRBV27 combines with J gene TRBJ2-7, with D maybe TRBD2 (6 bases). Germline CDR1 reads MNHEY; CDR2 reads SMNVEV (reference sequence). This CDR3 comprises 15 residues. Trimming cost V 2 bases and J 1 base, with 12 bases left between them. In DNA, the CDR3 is TGTGCCAGCAGTTTACAGTTGGCGGGGTCCTACGAGCAGTACTTC. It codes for CASSLQLAGSYEQYF.

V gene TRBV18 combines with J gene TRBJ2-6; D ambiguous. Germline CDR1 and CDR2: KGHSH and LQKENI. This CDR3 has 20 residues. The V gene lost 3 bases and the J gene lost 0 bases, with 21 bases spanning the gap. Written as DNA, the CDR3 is TGTGCCAGCTCACCGAGGTTAGACCTTGCACTCCGCTCTGGGGCCAACGTCCTGACTTTC. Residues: CASSPRLDLALRSGANVLTF.